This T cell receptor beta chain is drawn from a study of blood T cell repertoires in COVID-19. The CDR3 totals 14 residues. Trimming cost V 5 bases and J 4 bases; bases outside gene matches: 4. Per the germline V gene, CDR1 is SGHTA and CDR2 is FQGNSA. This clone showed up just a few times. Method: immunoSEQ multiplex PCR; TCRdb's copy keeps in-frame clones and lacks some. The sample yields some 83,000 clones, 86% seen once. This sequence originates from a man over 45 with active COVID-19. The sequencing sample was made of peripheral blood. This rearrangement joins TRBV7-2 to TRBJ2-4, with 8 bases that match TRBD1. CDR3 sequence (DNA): TGTGCCAGCAGCCAAACAGGGGGGAAAAACATTCAGTACTTC. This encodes CASSQTGGKNIQYF.